This TCR beta chain was retrieved from a study of PD-L1 blockade in urothelial cancer (dated 2017 in TCRdb). About the full investigation: Therapy was started in the mid-2010s for all patients, and atezolizumab 1,200 mg was administered intravenously every 3 weeks. About nine tenths of the roughly 29 patients were males with bladder-origin urothelial cancer, and about 60% of the roughly 29 reported a prior smoking history. An ECOG performance status of 0 or 1 was recorded for the patients, and 0 to 3 prior chemotherapy regimens had been received by the patients. Blood samples were analyzed at 3 weeks after treatment start (second dose) and at 6 weeks after treatment start. Blood samples yielded a median of about 150,000 T cells and some 80,000 unique TCRs, with median clonality approximately 0.08. The study was an exploratory multi-omic analysis of somatic, immune and clinical correlates of response to PD-L1 blockade with atezolizumab in urothelial cancer. Pretreatment tumor samples, along with matched peripheral blood collected serially before and after atezolizumab treatment, underwent TCR sequencing. Durable clinical benefit meant progression-free survival longer than 6 months, and TCR features were also tested against progression-free and overall survival. In the same patients, pretreatment tumors underwent whole exome sequencing and RNA sequencing in addition to TCR sequencing. Several patients achieved durable clinical benefit and approximately 20 did not. Pretreatment blood TCR-seq was available for 30 or so patients, at least one posttreatment blood collection was obtained for roughly 25 patients, and tumor TCR-seq was available for roughly 25 patients. Findings and caveats that apply to the study as a whole: Because of the small sample size (n ≈ 28) and the many exploratory analyses performed, the results are intended to be regarded as hypothesis-generating. Patients with durable benefit showed greater expansion of tumor-associated TCR clones in peripheral blood 3 weeks after starting treatment (n ≈ 21, p = 0.022). A pretreatment peripheral blood TCR clonality below the median was linked to improved progression-free and overall survival.

Synthetic TCR analog templates were spiked into each PCR to estimate absolute template abundance from read counts. The immunoSEQ assay was used to amplify TCRbeta CDR3 regions from genomic DNA with bias-controlled V and J gene primers. Rearranged TCRbeta segments were sequenced at approximately 20X coverage. The authors' pipeline ran thus. Sequencing errors were corrected by clustering, and CDR3s were annotated against IMGT so that V, D and J genes could be assigned. Downstream analyses used only productive TCRbeta rearrangements, leaving out any out-of-frame or stop-codon sequences. Clonality was computed as one minus Shannon entropy normalized by the log of the number of unique productive sequences. Fisher's exact test with Benjamini-Hochberg correction, at a threshold of adjusted p below 0.01, was used to find clones that differed between time points or between blood and tumor. This immuneACCESS table, as held by TCRdb, lists in-frame sequences with V and J called but not all clones. Of the missing ones, under half trace to an unresolved V gene in checked studies; the others have no known cause. The V and J calls and clone size were taken over from that table, and D and trimming were inferred from the DNA. A total of fewer than 45,000 clones appear in this sample, 65% to 85% of them only once. Together, the top ten hold roughly 16% of the sample.

To note about this clone: Its antigen remains unidentified. Qualities for individual bases were not recorded, and no much larger clone is one base off.

The cohort comprised roughly 30 patients with locally advanced or metastatic urothelial carcinoma treated at Memorial Sloan Kettering on a trial protocol. Peripheral blood mononuclear cells were collected pretreatment and during treatment, with between 1 and 8 total time points per patient. The Qiagen DNeasy Blood extraction kit was used to purify genomic DNA from total PBMCs and tumor samples. PBMCs were collected pretreatment and during treatment, and were isolated and stored as previously described. There are 13 amino acids in the CDR3, from cysteine to phenylalanine inclusive. Of all the DNA, just the CDR3 is kept, 39 bases in frame from base 1. Sequences SGHAT (CDR1) and FQNNGV (CDR2) are obtained from the germline V gene. Trimming costs V 11 bases and J 2 bases, and their ends lie 13 bases apart.

The V gene is TRBV11-2 and the J gene is TRBJ2-1; tentative D gene TRBD1, with 6 bases matching. This clonotype was obtained from a man aged 55 to 70 with urothelial cancer. Here the sequenced sample was PBMCs, taken around atezolizumab (anti-PD-L1) treatment. CDR3 protein: CAVQGSAYNEQFF. The DNA reads TGTGCCGTTCAGGGGTCGGCCTACAATGAGCAGTTCTTC.